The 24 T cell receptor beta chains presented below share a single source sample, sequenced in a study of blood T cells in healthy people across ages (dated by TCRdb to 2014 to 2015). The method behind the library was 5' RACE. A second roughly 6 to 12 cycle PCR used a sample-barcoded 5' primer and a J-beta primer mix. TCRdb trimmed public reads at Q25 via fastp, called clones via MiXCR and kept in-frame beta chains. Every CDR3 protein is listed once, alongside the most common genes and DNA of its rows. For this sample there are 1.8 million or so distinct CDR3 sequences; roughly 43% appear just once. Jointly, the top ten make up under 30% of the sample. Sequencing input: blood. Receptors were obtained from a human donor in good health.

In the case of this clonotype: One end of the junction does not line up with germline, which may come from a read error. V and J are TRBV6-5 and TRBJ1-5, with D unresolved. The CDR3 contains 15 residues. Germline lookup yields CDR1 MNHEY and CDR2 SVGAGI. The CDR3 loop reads CASSPWASNNQPRHF. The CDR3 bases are TGTGCCAGCAGTCCCTGGGCCTCGAACAATCAGCCCCGGCATTTT.

CDR3 protein: CASSPRQGPQSGELFF. In nucleotides, the CDR3 is TGTGCCAGCTCACCACGGCAGGGACCACAGAGCGGGGAGCTGTTTTTT. V is TRBV18 and J is TRBJ2-2; tentatively, D is TRBD1 or TRBD2 (5 bases each). V was cut by 1 base and J by 7 bases, with 16 bases left in between. Germline values: CDR1 KGHSH, CDR2 LQKENI. The CDR3 has 16 residues.

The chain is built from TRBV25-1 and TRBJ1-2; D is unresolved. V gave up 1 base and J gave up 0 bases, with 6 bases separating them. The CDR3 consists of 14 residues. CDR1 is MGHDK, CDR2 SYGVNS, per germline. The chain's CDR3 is CASSEWFANYGYTF. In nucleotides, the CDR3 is TGTGCCAGCAGTGAATGGTTTGCTAACTATGGCTACACCTTC.

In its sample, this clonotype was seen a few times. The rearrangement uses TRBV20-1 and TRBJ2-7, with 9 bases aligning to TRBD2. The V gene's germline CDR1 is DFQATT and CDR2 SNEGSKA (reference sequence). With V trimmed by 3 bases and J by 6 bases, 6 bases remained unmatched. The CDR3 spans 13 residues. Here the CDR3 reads CSASIAGESEQYF. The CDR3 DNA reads TGCAGTGCTAGTATAGCGGGGGAGAGCGAGCAGTACTTC.

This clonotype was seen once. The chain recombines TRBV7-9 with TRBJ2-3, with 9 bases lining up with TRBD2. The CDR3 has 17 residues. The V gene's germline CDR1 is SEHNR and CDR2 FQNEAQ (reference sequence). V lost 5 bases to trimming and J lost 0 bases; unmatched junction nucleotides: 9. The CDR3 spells CASSPLAGPYSTDTQYF. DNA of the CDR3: TGTGCCAGCAGCCCCCTAGCGGGGCCCTATAGCACAGATACGCAGTATTTT.

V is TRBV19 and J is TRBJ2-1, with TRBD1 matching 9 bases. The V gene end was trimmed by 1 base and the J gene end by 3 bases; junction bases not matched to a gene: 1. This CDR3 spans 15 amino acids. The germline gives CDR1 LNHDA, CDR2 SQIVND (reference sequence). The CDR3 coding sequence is TGTGCCAGTAGTATAGGGACAGGGGACTACAATGAGCAGTTCTTC. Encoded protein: CASSIGTGDYNEQFF.

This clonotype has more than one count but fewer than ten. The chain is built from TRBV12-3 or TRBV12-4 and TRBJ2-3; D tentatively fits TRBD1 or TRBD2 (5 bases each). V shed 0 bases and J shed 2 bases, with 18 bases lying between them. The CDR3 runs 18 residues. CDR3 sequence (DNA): TGTGCCAGCAGTTTAGCGCCTTTCCTGGGGACCTCCACAGATACGCAGTATTTT. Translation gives CASSLAPFLGTSTDTQYF.

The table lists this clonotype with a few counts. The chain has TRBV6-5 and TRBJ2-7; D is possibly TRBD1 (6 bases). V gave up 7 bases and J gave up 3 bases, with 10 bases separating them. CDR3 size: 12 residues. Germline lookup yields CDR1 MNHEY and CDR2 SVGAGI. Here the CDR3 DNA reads TGTGCCAGCAAGGACAGCATCTACGAGCAGTACTTC. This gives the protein CASKDSIYEQYF.

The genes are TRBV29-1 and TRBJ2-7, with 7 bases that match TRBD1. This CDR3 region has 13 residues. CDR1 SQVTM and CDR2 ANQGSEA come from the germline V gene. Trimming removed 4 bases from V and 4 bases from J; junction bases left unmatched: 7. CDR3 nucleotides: TGCAGCGTTGTGTCAGGGGGTATTTACGAGCAGTACTTC. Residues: CSVVSGGIYEQYF.

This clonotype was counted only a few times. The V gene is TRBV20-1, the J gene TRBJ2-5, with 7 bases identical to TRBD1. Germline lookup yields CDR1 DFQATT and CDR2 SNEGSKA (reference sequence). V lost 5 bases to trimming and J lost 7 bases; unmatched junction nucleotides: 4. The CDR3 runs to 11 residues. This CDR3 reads CSAQGVGTQYF. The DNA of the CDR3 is TGCAGTGCTCAGGGGGTGGGGACCCAGTACTTC.

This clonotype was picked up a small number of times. The CDR3 loop reads CASSVGAGRNYEQYF. CDR3 in DNA: TGTGCCAGCAGCGTAGGGGCGGGCCGTAACTACGAGCAGTACTTC. The chain uses TRBV9 and TRBJ2-7, with TRBD2 as a possible D gene (5 bases). The CDR3 runs 15 residues. Germline loops: CDR1 SGDLS, CDR2 YYNGEE. Trimming cost V 0 bases and J 3 bases, with 13 bases left between them. Full variable domain (rest looked up from reference TRBV9 and TRBJ2-7): DSGVTQTPKHLITATGQRVTLRCSPRSGDLSVYWYQQSLDQGLQFLIQYYNGEERAKGNILERFSAQQFPDLHSELNLSSLELGDSALYFCASSVGAGRNYEQYFGPGTRLTVT.

The DNA of the CDR3 is TGTGCCAGCAGCTTACTAGCGGGGGGTGTCGAGACCCAGTACTTC. Encoded protein: CASSLLAGGVETQYF. The chain joins TRBV7-8 to TRBJ2-5, with 11 bases aligning to TRBD2. CDR1 is SGHVS, CDR2 FQNEAQ, per germline. This CDR3 is built from 15 residues. V shed 2 bases and J 5 bases; nucleotides not matched to a gene: 4.

CDR3 loop: CASRTRQGSPYEQYF. CDR3 DNA: TGCGCCAGCCGAACTAGACAGGGGTCACCGTACGAGCAGTACTTC. The rearrangement links TRBV5-1 to TRBJ2-7; 8 positions agree with TRBD1. Looked up from germline, CDR1 is SGHRS and CDR2 is YFSETQ. V dropped 7 bases and J dropped 4; count of bases not matched to a gene: 13. This CDR3 is built from 15 residues.

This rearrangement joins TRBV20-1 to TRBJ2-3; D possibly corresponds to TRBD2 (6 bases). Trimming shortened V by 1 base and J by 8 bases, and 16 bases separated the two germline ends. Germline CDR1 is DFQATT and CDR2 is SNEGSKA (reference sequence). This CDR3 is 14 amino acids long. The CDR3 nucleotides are TGCAGTGCTAGAGTAGGAGGGACCGGGGGTACGCAGTATTTT. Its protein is CSARVGGTGGTQYF.

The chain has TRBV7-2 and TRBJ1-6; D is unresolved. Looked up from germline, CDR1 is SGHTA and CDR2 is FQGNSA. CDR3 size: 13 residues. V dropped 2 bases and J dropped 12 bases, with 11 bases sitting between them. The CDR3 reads CASSLRNVLPLHF. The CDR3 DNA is TGTGCCAGCAGCTTACGAAATGTGTTACCCCTCCACTTT.

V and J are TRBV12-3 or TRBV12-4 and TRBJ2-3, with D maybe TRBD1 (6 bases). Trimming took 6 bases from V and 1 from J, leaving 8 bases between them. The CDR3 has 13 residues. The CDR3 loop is CASRDSRTDTQYF. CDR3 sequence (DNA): TGTGCCAGCAGGGACAGCCGCACAGATACGCAGTATTTT.

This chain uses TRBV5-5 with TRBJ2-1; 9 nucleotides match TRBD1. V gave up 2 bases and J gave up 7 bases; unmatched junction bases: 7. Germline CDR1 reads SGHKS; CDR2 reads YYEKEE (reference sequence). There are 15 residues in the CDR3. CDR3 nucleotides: TGTGCCAGCAGCTTTTCGACAGGGGGGTCGAATGAGCAGTTCTTC. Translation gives CASSFSTGGSNEQFF.

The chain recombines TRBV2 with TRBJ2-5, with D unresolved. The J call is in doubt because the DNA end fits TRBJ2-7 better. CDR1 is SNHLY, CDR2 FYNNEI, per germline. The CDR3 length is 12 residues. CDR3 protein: CASSNSTYEQYF. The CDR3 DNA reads TGTGCCAGCAGTAACAGCACCTACGAGCAGTACTTC.

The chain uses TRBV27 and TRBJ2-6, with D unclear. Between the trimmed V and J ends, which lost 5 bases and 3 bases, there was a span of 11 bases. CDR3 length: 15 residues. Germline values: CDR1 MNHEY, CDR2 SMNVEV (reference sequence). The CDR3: CASSPSPGGANVLTF. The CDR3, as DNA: TGTGCCAGCAGTCCTTCCCCGGGTGGGGCCAACGTCCTGACTTTC.

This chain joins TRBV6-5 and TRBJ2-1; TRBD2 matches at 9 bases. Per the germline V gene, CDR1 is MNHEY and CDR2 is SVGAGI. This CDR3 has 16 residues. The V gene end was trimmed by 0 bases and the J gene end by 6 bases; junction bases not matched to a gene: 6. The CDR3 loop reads CASSYSGGGALNEQFF. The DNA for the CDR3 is TGTGCCAGCAGTTACTCGGGCGGGGGGGCCCTCAATGAGCAGTTCTTC.

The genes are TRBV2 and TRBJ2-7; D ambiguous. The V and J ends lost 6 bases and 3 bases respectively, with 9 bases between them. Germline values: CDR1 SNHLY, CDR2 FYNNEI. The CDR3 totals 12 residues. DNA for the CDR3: TGTGCCAGCAGAGCCGAACTCTACGAGCAGTACTTC. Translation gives CASRAELYEQYF.

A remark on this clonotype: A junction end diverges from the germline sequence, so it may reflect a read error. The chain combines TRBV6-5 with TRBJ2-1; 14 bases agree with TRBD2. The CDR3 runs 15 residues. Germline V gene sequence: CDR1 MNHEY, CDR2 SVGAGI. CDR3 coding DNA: TGTGCCAGCAGGACTAGCGGGGGGGCCGCGAATGGGCAGTTCTTC. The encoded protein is CASRTSGGAANGQFF.

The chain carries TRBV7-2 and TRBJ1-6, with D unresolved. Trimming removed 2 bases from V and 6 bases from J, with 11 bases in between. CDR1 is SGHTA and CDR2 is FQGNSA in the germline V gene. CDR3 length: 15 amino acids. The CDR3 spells CASSLRGRPNSPLHF. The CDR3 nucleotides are TGTGCCAGCAGCTTAAGAGGCAGACCTAATTCACCCCTCCACTTT.

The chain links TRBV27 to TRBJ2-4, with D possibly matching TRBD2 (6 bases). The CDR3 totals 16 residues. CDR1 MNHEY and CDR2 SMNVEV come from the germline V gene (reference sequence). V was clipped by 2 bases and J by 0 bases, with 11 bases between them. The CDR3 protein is CASSLQRVLAKNIQYF. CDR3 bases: TGTGCCAGCAGTTTACAGCGGGTACTAGCCAAAAACATTCAGTACTTC.